Each of the 8 T cell receptor beta chains below was sequenced from the same sample in a study of beta chain features in type 1 diabetes. What was sequenced were expressed TCRB transcripts, since all of the isolated RNA had been reverse transcribed. Profiled with immunoSEQ multiplex PCR; TCRdb holds only in-frame clones, not every one. Altogether under 500,000 clones are present, 30% being singletons, with the ten largest covering 0.05% to 0.065%. Specimen: naive CD4+ T cells from blood. The origin of the receptors is a man aged 18-30 years in good health.

This clone was picked up a small number of times. The V and J genes are TRBV9 and TRBJ2-3, with D tentatively TRBD2 (5 bases). CDR3 length: 14 residues. Per germline, CDR1 SGDLS and CDR2 YYNGEE. V was pared by 0 bases and J by 4 bases, with 9 bases between. CDR3 DNA sequence: TGTGCCAGCAGCGTAGCTAGCACCCCAGATACGCAGTATTTT. Its protein product is CASSVASTPDTQYF.

The chain combines TRBV30 with TRBJ2-1, with 11 bases identical to TRBD2. V lost 8 bases to trimming and J lost 4 bases; unmatched junction nucleotides: 4. The CDR3 is made up of 13 amino acids. Looked up from germline, CDR1 is GTSNPN and CDR2 is SVGIG (reference sequence). Written as DNA, the CDR3 is TGTGCCGGAACTAGCGGGGGTTACAATGAGCAGTTCTTC. Protein: CAGTSGGYNEQFF.

This clone was counted a few times. The V gene is TRBV7-9, the J gene TRBJ1-1; D is unresolved. The CDR3 length is 13 residues. Germline V gene sequence: CDR1 SEHNR, CDR2 FQNEAQ (reference sequence). V lost 3 bases and J 7 bases, leaving 12 bases between the germline ends. As DNA, the CDR3 is TGTGCCAGCAGCTTCGGCTGGGAGAGTGAAGCTTTCTTT. Its protein product is CASSFGWESEAFF.

This clone came up a few times. The genes are TRBV30 and TRBJ2-3; TRBD1 matches 10 bases. This CDR3 has 15 amino acids. Germline CDR1 GTSNPN, CDR2 SVGIG (reference sequence). The J segment lost 4 bases and the V segment lost 2 bases, leaving 6 bases of the junction unmatched. CDR3 bases: TGTGCCTGGAGTCGGGACAGGGGTATCGCAGATACGCAGTATTTT. Translating it yields CAWSRDRGIADTQYF. The variable domain in full, with the rest retrieved from reference TRBV30 and TRBJ2-3, is SQTIHQWPATLVQPVGSPLSLECTVEGTSNPNLYWYRQAAGRGLQLLFYSVGIGQISSEVPQNLSASRPQDRQFILSSKKLLLSDSGFYLCAWSRDRGIADTQYFGPGTRLTVL.

As concerns this clone: The same CDR3 can be traced to other DNA sequences in this sample. The chain is built from TRBV30 and TRBJ1-1; D call uncertain. The CDR3 loop spans 13 amino acids. V dropped 2 bases and J dropped 5 bases, with 12 bases sitting between them. Per germline, CDR1 GTSNPN and CDR2 SVGIG (reference sequence). Here the CDR3 reads CAWSSDPGTEAFF. In DNA form, the CDR3 reads TGTGCCTGGAGTAGCGACCCGGGGACTGAAGCTTTCTTT.

This chain joins TRBV7-8 and TRBJ2-1, with D possibly being TRBD2 (6 bases). Germline-derived CDR1 and CDR2 are SGHVS and FQNEAQ. This CDR3 comprises 16 residues. V was cut by 5 bases and J by 5 bases, with 19 bases left in between. CDR3: CASSPQRVWANNEQFF. The CDR3 nucleotides are TGTGCCAGCAGCCCACAGCGGGTATGGGCAAACAATGAGCAGTTCTTC.

The chain combines TRBV10-3 with TRBJ1-5; a possible D gene is TRBD1 (5 bases). The CDR3 extends over 14 amino acids. Germline lookup yields CDR1 ENHRY and CDR2 SYGVKD. Trimming pared 6 bases from V and 2 bases from J, leaving 11 bases between. The chain's CDR3 is CAISSGEGNQPQHF. CDR3 DNA: TGTGCCATCAGCTCGGGGGAGGGCAATCAGCCCCAGCATTTT.

The rearrangement links TRBV28 to TRBJ2-1, with D possibly matching TRBD2 (5 bases). The CDR3 is 12 residues long. CDR1 and CDR2 from the germline V gene are MDHEN and SYDVKM. V was shortened by 3 bases and J by 7 bases, with 7 bases between the two germline ends. The CDR3 protein is CASSFSGNEQFF. In DNA, the CDR3 is TGTGCCAGCAGTTTTTCGGGGAATGAGCAGTTCTTC.